This T cell receptor beta chain derives from a study of control samples from healthy donors and cancer patients. Trimming cost V 1 base and J 7 bases, with 14 bases left between them. The CDR3 has 14 residues. The repertoire was sequenced with immunoSEQ multiplex PCR; TCRdb's copy has only in-frame clones and lacks some. The sample includes some 110,000 clones, approximately 90% of them seen just once. Sequenced: blood. The chain uses TRBV23-1 and TRBJ2-7; possibly TRBD2 for D (5 bases). TRBV23-1 is designated an ORF whose function remains uncertain. The receptor's source is a woman in her sixties or seventies in good health. CDR3: CASSQYDKGGEQYF. The CDR3 nucleotides read TGCGCCAGCAGTCAATACGACAAGGGCGGGGAGCAGTACTTC.